This T cell receptor (beta chain) was recorded in a study of radiation and T cells in renal cell carcinoma (dated by TCRdb to about 2020). Background on the whole study: Samples were obtained from a clinical trial, in which 15 Gy stereotactic body radiation therapy was delivered to primary renal cell carcinomas and nephrectomy was performed 4 weeks later. In total, roughly 51 samples underwent TCR beta sequencing: 25 or so tumors plus 27 peripheral blood samples. A total of roughly 3,900,000 unique CDR3 nucleotide sequences, encoding 2.8 million or so unique CDR3 amino acid sequences, were found across all 55 or so samples.

Interpreted using the paper, the time point label stands for: blood 2 weeks post-SBRT. The sample's treatment or condition, from its label and the paper: 15 Gy SBRT to primary tumor, nephrectomy 4 weeks later. To track tumor-enriched clonotypes, serial peripheral blood was sampled from radiation-treated patients at baseline and at 2 weeks and 4 weeks after SBRT. Renal cell carcinoma with clear cell pathology was present in all patients. The QIAamp DNA Blood Mini Kit (Qiagen) was used to prepare genomic DNA for TCR sequencing. The analyses included only samples that passed all quality control checks. TCR beta libraries were generated from genomic DNA with the immunoSEQ kit, following the manufacturer's recommendations. To prepare libraries, a first multiplex PCR with proprietary primers was run, followed by a second PCR that added unique barcodes, and a bead cleanup was done after each round. Each sample batch included a kit-provided positive control reaction and a negative control reaction. The final libraries were assessed on an Agilent 4200 TapeStation D1000 ScreenTape, pooled by volume, and quantified by qPCR. Sequencing was performed on an Illumina NextSeq500 with a MidOutput 150-cycle cartridge, and 156 Read1 and 15 Index1 cycles were run with kit custom primers. The pooled library was loaded at 0.95 to 1 pM with around 20% PhiX control spiked in. On the study's bioinformatics: The vendor-processed data were analyzed in R, and a clonotype was defined as all T cells that share the same CDR3 nucleotide sequence. For clone abundance analyses, frequencies were normalized to the 10,000 most abundant clones per sample. Public T cell clones, which averaged fewer than five per sample, were removed prior to analysis. A difference in abundance of at least 32-fold between compartments was used to define tumor-enriched and baseline blood-enriched clonotypes. A beta-binomial differential abundance model was used to identify clonotypes that were expanded or contracted between blood time points. Tumor-blood repertoire similarity was measured with the Baroni-Urbani and Buser coefficient, and group comparisons used two-tailed Wilcoxon tests in R. TCRdb carries this immuneACCESS record with in-frame sequences only. Its versions omit some clonotypes, under half of them owing to an unresolved V gene in the studies checked, with the rest unexplained. From that table come the V and J calls and clone size; the DNA was used to work out D and trimming. This sample lists about 150,000 clones; around 90% were detected once. The ten most abundant clones make up under 15% of the sample.

In the case of this clone: What this receptor recognizes is not known. Base-call qualities are not available, and no considerably larger clone is one nucleotide away.

The paper as a whole reports these results and caveats: Because pretreatment tumor biopsies were not available, the baseline intratumoral presence of clonotypes could not be determined. Because the trial had a single-armed design, the trial could not examine how radiation dose or scheduling affected the TCR repertoire. In blood, the top tumor clonotypes increased between baseline and 2 weeks post-radiation and then shrank by 4 weeks, which suggests that tumor-resident clones expanded only transiently. Changes in the blood repertoire were not tracked past 4 weeks after treatment.

The cysteine opens and the phenylalanine closes a CDR3 of 14 amino acids. Solely the CDR3 DNA is kept, with 42 bases framed from the first base. The germline V gene specifies SGHDN as CDR1 and FVKESK as CDR2. The V end loses 10 bases and the J end loses 3 bases, and a stretch of 15 bases separates them. This receptor was obtained from a woman in her fifties or sixties with renal cell carcinoma. The V and J genes are TRBV14 and TRBJ2-2, and perhaps TRBD2 as D gene, on 5 matching bases. This specimen was blood, taken from a patient whose treatment included radiotherapy and nephrectomy. The nucleotide sequence is given as TGTGCCACGAAGAGGGAACTCGACACCGGGGAGCTGTTTTTT. The translation is CATKRELDTGELFF.